The TCR beta chain described here comes from a study of cytomegalovirus exposure and HLA in healthy donors. The PCR ran on 60 Vbeta and 13 Jbeta primers. Sequenced by immunoSEQ multiplex PCR; TCRdb stores in-frame clones only, minus some. In the table there are approximately 110,000 clones, around two thirds of which are singletons. This clone was observed a handful of times. Sample: PBMCs. This TCR derives from a man aged 30 to 39 in good health and CMV-seropositive.

CDR3 DNA sequence: TGTGCCAGCAGTGAAGCGCTTCCAGGGCTAGCCGGGGAGCTGTTTTTT. Amino acids: CASSEALPGLAGELFF. This chain joins TRBV2 and TRBJ2-2; D may be TRBD1 (5 bases). The CDR3 is 16 amino acids. Germline V gene data show CDR1 as SNHLY and CDR2 as FYNNEI. The germline V and J ends were trimmed by 0 bases and 6 bases, with 14 bases remaining between them.